The 11 T cell receptor beta chains given below trace back to one sample, sequenced in a study of CD8+ T cells in alopecia areata. cDNA prepared by RNA extraction and subsequent reverse transcription served as the template for sequencing. Data came from immunoSEQ multiplex PCR; TCRdb stores just in-frame clones and leaves some out. The table shows about 150,000 clones, with about 60% occurring only once. The sequenced material came from CD4+ T cells sorted from blood. The receptors stem from a human donor in good health.

The chain couples TRBV9 to TRBJ2-3; 10 nucleotides align to TRBD2. J was trimmed by 4 bases and V by 0 bases; bases with no gene match: 5. CDR3 length: 16 residues. CDR1 is SGDLS, CDR2 YYNGEE, per germline. The DNA of the CDR3 is TGTGCCAGCAGCGTAGGAGCGGGAGGGCCCGCAGATACGCAGTATTTT. Translation gives CASSVGAGGPADTQYF.

The rearrangement joins TRBV2 to TRBJ2-1, with 12 bases aligning to TRBD2. The CDR3 loop spans 15 amino acids. The germline V gene encodes CDR1 SNHLY and CDR2 FYNNEI. Trimming cost V 3 bases and J 8 bases; bases outside gene matches: 5. The CDR3 protein is CASSEALAGGDEQFF. The CDR3 region has the DNA TGTGCCAGCAGTGAGGCTCTAGCGGGAGGGGATGAGCAGTTCTTC.

In its sample, this clone was seen a few times. V usage is TRBV6-6 and J usage is TRBJ1-5, with D perhaps TRBD1 (6 bases). The V and J ends lost 6 bases and 1 base respectively, with 13 bases between them. The V gene's germline CDR1 is MNHNY and CDR2 SVGAGI (reference sequence). The CDR3 runs to 15 residues. The CDR3 region has the DNA TGTGCCAGCAGAGCCAACGGACAGAGCAATCAGCCCCAGCATTTT. It codes for CASRANGQSNQPQHF.

CDR3 coding DNA: TGCAGCGTTGTCGACCCCGGCGGGACCTACGAGCAGTACTTC. It encodes CSVVDPGGTYEQYF. This chain uses TRBV29-1 with TRBJ2-7, with TRBD2 as a possible D gene (6 bases). V was shortened by 4 bases and J by 2 bases, with 15 bases between the two germline ends. This CDR3 region has 14 residues. In germline, CDR1 is SQVTM, CDR2 ANQGSEA.

This sequence joins TRBV25-1 and TRBJ1-2; D is possibly TRBD1 (5 bases). The CDR3 covers 15 residues. The V gene's germline CDR1 is MGHDK and CDR2 SYGVNS. The V and J ends lost 4 bases and 0 bases respectively, with 12 bases between them. Written as DNA, the CDR3 is TGTGCCAGCAGTGGAGGGGCAGAGGCTAACTATGGCTACACCTTC. Translated, it gives CASSGGAEANYGYTF.

This chain joins TRBV25-1 and TRBJ1-1, with D hard to call. Trimming took 3 bases from V and 11 from J, leaving 16 bases between them. CDR3 length: 13 residues. Germline V gene lookup returns CDR1 MGHDK and CDR2 SYGVNS. For the CDR3, the DNA is TGTGCCAGCAGTGACGTCACCTCCGGAGGGGCTTTCTTT. Residues: CASSDVTSGGAFF.

The V and J genes are TRBV15 and TRBJ1-4, with no clear D. V shed 0 bases and J shed 8 bases, with 13 bases lying between them. Germline V gene sequence: CDR1 LNHNV, CDR2 YYDKDF (reference sequence). The CDR3 is made up of 15 amino acids. The CDR3 loop is CATSRDSVTGEKLFF. The CDR3 bases are TGTGCCACCAGCAGAGATTCCGTTACGGGGGAAAAACTGTTTTTT.

This chain links TRBV10-1 with TRBJ2-3; the match to TRBD2 covers 11 bases. The CDR3 is made up of 15 amino acids. Germline V gene lookup returns CDR1 WNHNN and CDR2 SYGVQD (reference sequence). The junction had 9 bases not matched to a gene; V was cut back by 5 bases and J by 8 bases. The CDR3 here is CASSLLAGDRGTQYF. DNA of the CDR3: TGCGCCAGCAGTCTACTAGCGGGAGATCGGGGTACGCAGTATTTT.

The chain joins TRBV30 to TRBJ1-5, with D unresolved. Germline V gene data show CDR1 as GTSNPN and CDR2 as SVGIG (reference sequence). The CDR3 spans 15 residues. Trimming took off 5 bases at V and 2 bases at J, with 16 bases between the two ends. This CDR3 reads CAWGPGLNGNQPQHF. Written as DNA, the CDR3 is TGTGCCTGGGGTCCGGGCCTTAACGGCAATCAGCCCCAGCATTTT.

V is TRBV28 and J is TRBJ1-2, with 10 bases that match TRBD1. Unmatched junction bases numbered 8, after V lost 6 bases and J lost 4 bases. This CDR3 region has 15 residues. CDR1 MDHEN and CDR2 SYDVKM come from the germline V gene. The CDR3 loop is CASSSAGTGAYGYTF. As DNA, the CDR3 is TGTGCCAGCAGCTCAGCCGGGACAGGGGCCTATGGCTACACCTTC.

The rearrangement uses TRBV29-1 and TRBJ1-4; no definite D call. The germline CDR1 and CDR2 sequences are SQVTM and ANQGSEA. The CDR3 sequence is 14 residues long. Trimming cost V 7 bases and J 0 bases, with 12 bases left between them. CDR3 sequence: CSAGDLSTNEKLFF. For the CDR3, the DNA is TGCAGCGCTGGAGACCTCTCAACTAATGAAAAACTGTTTTTT.